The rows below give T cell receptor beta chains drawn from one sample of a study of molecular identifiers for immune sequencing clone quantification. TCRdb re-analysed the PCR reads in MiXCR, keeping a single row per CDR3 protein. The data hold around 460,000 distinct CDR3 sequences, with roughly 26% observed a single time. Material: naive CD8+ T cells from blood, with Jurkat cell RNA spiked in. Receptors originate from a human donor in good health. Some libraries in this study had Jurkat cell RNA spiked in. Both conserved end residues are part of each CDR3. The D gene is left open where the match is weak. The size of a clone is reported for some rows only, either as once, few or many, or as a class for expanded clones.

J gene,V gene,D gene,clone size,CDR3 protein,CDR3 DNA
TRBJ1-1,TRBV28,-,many,CASSLAYRGQTEAFF,TGTGCCAGCAGTTTAGCTTACCGGGGGCAAACTGAAGCTTTCTTT
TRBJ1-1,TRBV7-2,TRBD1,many,CASSLGTGVEAFF,TGTGCCAGCAGCCTAGGGACAGGGGTTGAAGCTTTCTTT
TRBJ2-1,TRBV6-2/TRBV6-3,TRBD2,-,CASSYTPGSGGYNEQFF,TGTGCCAGCAGCTACACGCCTGGGAGCGGGGGATACAATGAGCAGTTCTTC
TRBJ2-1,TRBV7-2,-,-,CASSLVTGIEQFF,TGTGCCAGCAGCTTAGTAACCGGGATTGAGCAGTTCTTC
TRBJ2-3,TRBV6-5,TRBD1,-,CASSYTGTALGGTDTQYF,TGTGCCAGCAGTTACACCGGGACAGCCCTTGGGGGCACAGATACGCAGTATTTT
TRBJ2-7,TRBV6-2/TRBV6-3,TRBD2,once,CASSYDRAGAVTSYEQYF,TGTGCCAGCAGTTACGACCGAGCGGGGGCGGTGACCTCCTACGAGCAGTACTTC
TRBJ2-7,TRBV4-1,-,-,CASSQDPGPSYEQYF,TGCGCCAGCAGCCAAGATCCAGGGCCTTCCTACGAGCAGTACTTC
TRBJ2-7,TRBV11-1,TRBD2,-,CASTPSNRAGVYERYF,TGTGCCAGCACCCCATCGAACCGAGCGGGGGTCTACGAGCGGTACTTC
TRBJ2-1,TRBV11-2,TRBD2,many,CASSLVTSGKNEQFF,TGTGCCAGCAGCTTAGTGACTAGCGGGAAGAATGAGCAGTTCTTC
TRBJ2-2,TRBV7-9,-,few,CASSLGLSGELFF,TGTGCCAGCAGCTTAGGCTTATCCGGGGAGCTGTTTTTT
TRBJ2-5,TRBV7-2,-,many,CASSTGLGQETQYF,TGTGCCAGCAGCACCGGACTGGGTCAAGAGACCCAGTACTTC
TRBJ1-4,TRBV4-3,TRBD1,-,CASSQVLQGARTNEKLFF,TGCGCCAGCAGCCAAGTTCTACAGGGGGCGCGCACTAATGAAAAACTGTTTTTT
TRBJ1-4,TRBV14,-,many,CASSHWDSPSEKLFF,TGTGCCAGCAGCCATTGGGACTCCCCGAGTGAAAAACTGTTTTTT
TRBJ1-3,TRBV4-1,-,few,CASGLRHTSGNTIYF,TGCGCCAGCGGCCTACGACATACCTCTGGAAACACCATATATTTT
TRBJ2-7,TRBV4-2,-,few,CASSQEIGLVHEQYF,TGTGCCAGCAGCCAAGAAATCGGCCTTGTACACGAGCAGTACTTC